These 32 T cell receptor beta chains were all obtained from the same sample, sequenced in a study of regulatory T cells in long-lasting Graves disease. As to time point: newly diagnosed GD, antithyroid drugs for less than 3 months. Scientists built the TCR library using RNA that was extracted from PBMCs. Arm-PCR of CDR3 regions and iRepertoire HTBI primers were the basis on which TCR beta libraries were built. TCRdb reanalysed the multiplex PCR reads using MiXCR and keeps one entry per CDR3 protein. The top ten clones hold around 12% of a sample with 550,000 to 700,000 distinct CDR3 sequences, around 16% of them seen once. These data were also reused for a study on T cells in Graves' hyperthyroidism and ophthalmopathy.

The specimen comprised peripheral blood mononuclear cells (PBMCs), sampled at new diagnosis, from a patient treated with antithyroid drugs. These receptors all come from a man aged 18 to 30 with Graves disease.

This sequence joins TRBV7-6 and TRBJ1-2; D is unresolved. V was trimmed by 2 bases and J by 6 bases, leaving 13 bases between them. The CDR3 is 14 residues long. CDR1 and CDR2 from the germline V gene are SGHVS and FNYEAQ. This CDR3 is CASSLNPRENGYTF. DNA for the CDR3: TGTGCCAGCAGCTTAAACCCCCGGGAGAATGGCTACACCTTC.

This clonotype was found a few times. This chain uses TRBV29-1 with TRBJ2-7; TRBD1 is a possible D gene (5 bases). The CDR3 contains 14 residues. The V gene lost 6 bases and the J gene lost 6 bases, with 21 bases spanning the gap. Germline CDR1 is SQVTM and CDR2 is ANQGSEA. Here the CDR3 reads CSVWGPTAALEQYF. CDR3 coding DNA: TGCAGCGTGTGGGGCCCGACAGCTGCTCTCGAGCAGTACTTC.

This clonotype has ten or more counts. The rearrangement uses TRBV11-1 and TRBJ2-2, with 7 bases that match TRBD1. CDR1 is SGHAT and CDR2 is FQDESV in the germline V gene (reference sequence). CDR3 length equals 14 residues. J lost 7 bases, V lost 5 bases, and 7 bases had no gene match. The DNA for the CDR3 is TGTGCCAGCAGCCCCACAAGACAGGGCGGGGAGCTGTTTTTT. Translated: CASSPTRQGGELFF.

This clonotype turned up a few times. This rearrangement joins TRBV13 to TRBJ2-7; the D is unclear. CDR3 length equals 12 residues. V dropped 3 bases and J dropped 7 bases, with 10 bases sitting between them. The germline gives CDR1 PRHDT, CDR2 FYEKMQ (reference sequence). The CDR3 spells CASSFRSGEQYF. CDR3 in DNA: TGTGCCAGCAGCTTCCGTTCTGGGGAGCAGTACTTC.

The chain employs TRBV5-6 and TRBJ1-1, with D tentatively TRBD1 (6 bases). This CDR3 has 14 residues. V was cut by 6 bases and J by 5 bases, with 17 bases left in between. Germline-derived CDR1 and CDR2 are SGHDT and YYEEEE. The CDR3 DNA sequence: TGTGCCAGCAACCCGTATGGGGGGCGGACTGAAGCTTTCTTT. It yields the protein CASNPYGGRTEAFF.

The genes are TRBV14 and TRBJ2-7, with 8 bases fitting TRBD2. V trimming: 3 bases; J trimming: 6 bases; junction bases outside the gene matches: 10. The CDR3 spans 15 residues. Germline CDR1 reads SGHDN; CDR2 reads FVKESK. The CDR3 loop is CASSQAKREFAEQYF. CDR3 coding DNA: TGTGCCAGCAGCCAGGCCAAGCGGGAGTTCGCCGAGCAGTACTTC. Filled out from reference TRBV14 and TRBJ2-7, the complete variable domain reads EAGVTQFPSHSVIEKGQTVTLRCDPISGHDNLYWYRRVMGKEIKFLLHFVKESKQDESGMPNNRFLAERTGGTYSTLKVQPAELEDSGVYFCASSQAKREFAEQYFGPGTRLTVT.

The J gene is TRBJ2-1, the V gene TRBV6-1; tentative D call: TRBD2 (6 bases). Germline V lookup: CDR1 MNHNS, CDR2 SASEGT. The CDR3 totals 15 residues. The V and J ends lost 6 bases and 7 bases respectively, with 19 bases between them. The CDR3 loop is CASSLVSGIGNEQFF. As DNA, the CDR3 is TGTGCCAGCAGCTTAGTTAGCGGCATTGGGAATGAGCAGTTCTTC.

Of note for this clonotype: A read error may explain this, as a much larger clone is one base away. The chain has TRBV2 and TRBJ2-4, with D perhaps TRBD2 (5 bases). Germline V gene sequence: CDR1 SNHLY, CDR2 FYNNEI. The CDR3 has 11 amino acids. CDR3 region: CASIKFDERFF. CDR3 DNA: TGTGCCAGCATCAAATTCGATGAGCGGTTCTTC.

The chain uses TRBV12-3 or TRBV12-4 and TRBJ1-1; 9 bases are shared with TRBD1. The J segment lost 3 bases and the V segment lost 7 bases, leaving 18 bases of the junction unmatched. The CDR3 runs 18 residues. CDR3: CASKGQGKRQLSYTEAFF. DNA of the CDR3: TGTGCCAGCAAAGGACAGGGGAAGAGACAACTATCTTACACTGAAGCTTTCTTT.

This clonotype was seen a handful of times. This sequence joins TRBV20-1 and TRBJ2-2; TRBD2 matches 13 bases. The CDR3 runs 16 residues. V shed 5 bases, J shed 4 bases, and the junction held 7 bases outside the gene matches. In germline, CDR1 is DFQATT, CDR2 SNEGSKA (reference sequence). Here the CDR3 reads CSAYPTSGRGTGELFF. CDR3 bases: TGCAGTGCTTACCCAACTAGCGGGAGGGGCACCGGGGAGCTGTTTTTT.

This clonotype was observed a few times. An end of the junction does not agree with germline; a read error may underlie this. The rearrangement joins TRBV20-1 to TRBJ2-3; 10 bases match TRBD2. This CDR3 comprises 17 residues. The germline CDR1 and CDR2 sequences are DFQATT and SNEGSKA (reference sequence). The DNA of the CDR3 is TGCAGTGCCAGAGGAGCGGGAGGGCCGCTGGGTCCAGATACGCAGTATTTT. This codes for CSARGAGGPLGPDTQYF.

This clonotype was recorded a few times. This rearrangement joins TRBV2 to TRBJ1-6; 8 bases align to TRBD1. V lost 6 bases and J lost 8; bases outside the gene matches: 9. CDR3 size: 15 residues. Germline CDR1 SNHLY, CDR2 FYNNEI. This chain's CDR3 is CASSQQGVVHSPLHF. The CDR3 DNA follows: TGTGCCAGCAGCCAACAGGGGGTAGTTCATTCACCCCTCCACTTT.

The gene calls are TRBV4-1 and TRBJ2-5, with D possibly matching TRBD2 (7 bases). The CDR3 has 17 residues. Trimming left V 3 bases short and J 5 bases short, with 22 bases between. Germline V gene data show CDR1 as MGHRA and CDR2 as YSYEKL. The DNA of the CDR3 is TGCGCCAGCAGCCACACCAAAGGACGGGGGGCGGTGGAGACCCAGTACTTC. Translation gives CASSHTKGRGAVETQYF.

This clonotype was recorded many times. The chain combines TRBV3-1 with TRBJ2-1, with 10 positions matching TRBD2. The ends lost 5 bases at V and 10 bases at J; junction bases unmatched: 8. CDR1 and CDR2 (germline): LGHDT, YNNKEL (reference sequence). The CDR3 consists of 14 residues. CDR3 region: CASSFLAGADEQFF. The CDR3, as DNA: TGTGCCAGCAGCTTTCTAGCGGGAGCGGACGAGCAGTTCTTC.

The chain carries TRBV3-1 and TRBJ1-4, with 7 bases aligning to TRBD1. The length of the CDR3 is 14 residues. The germline V gene has CDR1 LGHDT and CDR2 YNNKEL (reference sequence). Unmatched junction bases numbered 5, after V lost 2 bases and J lost 8 bases. CDR3 sequence (DNA): TGTGCCAGCAGCCAAAGGCAGGGGGGAGAAAAACTGTTTTTT. It specifies CASSQRQGGEKLFF. Filled out from reference TRBV3-1 and TRBJ1-4, the complete variable domain reads DTAVSQTPKYLVTQMGNDKSIKCEQNLGHDTMYWYKQDSKKFLKIMFSYNNKELIINETVPNRFSPKSPDKAHLNLHINSLELGDSAVYFCASSQRQGGEKLFFGSGTQLSVL.

The sample holds many counts of this clonotype. The V and J genes are TRBV11-1 and TRBJ2-7; D is perhaps TRBD1 or TRBD2 (5 bases each). Trimming removed 5 bases from V and 4 bases from J, with 12 bases in between. The CDR3 has 13 residues. Germline V gene lookup returns CDR1 SGHAT and CDR2 FQDESV (reference sequence). Here the CDR3 DNA reads TGTGCCAGCAGCCGGGACGCCTTATACGAGCAGTACTTC. Its protein product is CASSRDALYEQYF.

The genes are TRBV9 and TRBJ1-4; D gene ambiguous. From germline, CDR1 is SGDLS and CDR2 YYNGEE. This CDR3 has 14 residues. The V end was cut by 2 bases, the J end by 5 bases, with 10 bases between. CDR3 DNA sequence: TGTGCCAGCAGCGTTTCATCGCTAAATGAAAAACTGTTTTTT. Amino acids: CASSVSSLNEKLFF.

At least ten counts were recorded for this clonotype. The rearrangement uses TRBV24-1 and TRBJ2-5; D may correspond to TRBD1 or TRBD2 (6 bases each). The germline CDR1 and CDR2 sequences are KGHDR and SFDVKD. This CDR3 contains 14 residues. The V and J ends lost 4 bases and 2 bases respectively, with 10 bases between them. CDR3 bases: TGTGCCACCAGTGAAGGGGGGCGACAAGAGACCCAGTACTTC. Translated, it gives CATSEGGRQETQYF.

This clonotype has a count of ten or more. V is TRBV20-1 and J is TRBJ2-2, with TRBD1 identical over 8 bases. Trimming took 3 bases from V and 4 from J; bases not matched to a gene: 1. CDR3 length equals 13 residues. CDR1 DFQATT and CDR2 SNEGSKA come from the germline V gene (reference sequence). The DNA for the CDR3 is TGCAGTGCTAGTGACAGGGGCACCGGGGAGCTGTTTTTT. It codes for CSASDRGTGELFF.

This clonotype appeared many times. V is TRBV28 and J is TRBJ1-5; D is possibly TRBD1 (6 bases). The germline gives CDR1 MDHEN, CDR2 SYDVKM. Trimming pared 1 base from V and 1 base from J, leaving 11 bases between. This CDR3 contains 16 residues. CDR3 region: CASSLLEGESNQPQHF. In nucleotides, the CDR3 is TGTGCCAGCAGTTTATTGGAGGGGGAGAGCAATCAGCCCCAGCATTTT.

There are a few counts of this clonotype. CDR3 protein: CASSRFPPNTEAFF. CDR3 bases: TGTGCCAGCAGCCGCTTTCCTCCGAACACTGAAGCTTTCTTT. This chain connects TRBV5-4 to TRBJ1-1; D unclear. Germline CDR1 SGHNT, CDR2 YYREEE (reference sequence). CDR3 length: 14 amino acids. The V gene lost 4 bases and the J gene lost 1 base, with 11 bases spanning the gap.

This clonotype was found many times. The chain carries TRBV29-1 and TRBJ2-3; 8 nucleotides match TRBD2. The length of the CDR3 is 13 residues. Germline CDR1 and CDR2: SQVTM and ANQGSEA. Unmatched junction bases numbered 2, after V lost 4 bases and J lost 2 bases. In DNA, the CDR3 is TGCAGCGTTGCTAGCGGGTTCACAGATACGCAGTATTTT. Protein: CSVASGFTDTQYF.

This clonotype came up many times. The chain uses TRBV12-3 or TRBV12-4 and TRBJ1-4, with D perhaps matching TRBD1 (5 bases). Trimming pared 5 bases from V and 5 bases from J, leaving 15 bases between. This CDR3 contains 15 residues. The CDR3 DNA reads TGTGCCAGCAGTGCGATCGGGGGTCGGAATGAAAAACTGTTTTTT. This translates into CASSAIGGRNEKLFF.

This clonotype came up many times. This chain links TRBV11-2 with TRBJ2-7; 7 bases line up with TRBD1. Looked up from germline, CDR1 is SGHAT and CDR2 is FQNNGV. The CDR3 sequence is 14 residues long. J was trimmed by 3 bases and V by 3 bases; bases with no gene match: 5. As DNA, the CDR3 is TGTGCCAGCAGCTTTCCGGGACAGTACTACGAGCAGTACTTC. Protein sequence: CASSFPGQYYEQYF.

This clonotype was observed many times. The V call is TRBV7-8, the J call TRBJ2-7; 7 nucleotides align to TRBD1. The CDR3 totals 14 residues. With 6 bases clipped from V and 2 bases from J, the junction kept 7 bases outside the gene matches. Germline CDR1 and CDR2: SGHVS and FQNEAQ. CDR3 bases: TGTGCCAGCAGGCCAACTCAGGGGGCCTACGAGCAGTACTTC. This translates into CASRPTQGAYEQYF.

The table lists this clonotype with a few counts. The V gene is TRBV6-5, the J gene TRBJ1-6, with TRBD1 identical over 11 bases. Germline CDR1 MNHEY, CDR2 SVGAGI. J lost 0 bases, V lost 4 bases, and 14 bases had no gene match. The CDR3 extends over 21 amino acids. The CDR3: CASSSMGQGDRFGSYNSPLHF. In DNA form, the CDR3 reads TGTGCCAGCAGTTCCATGGGACAGGGGGATAGGTTCGGCTCCTATAATTCACCCCTCCACTTT.

There are many counts of this clonotype. The V and J genes are TRBV5-1 and TRBJ1-6; 8 nucleotides match TRBD1. Germline CDR1 is SGHRS and CDR2 is YFSETQ. The ends lost 5 bases at V and 3 bases at J; junction bases unmatched: 7. The CDR3 consists of 16 residues. The CDR3 DNA sequence: TGCGCCAGCAGGTTCGGGACAGGCCTCTATAATTCACCCCTCCACTTT. This gives the protein CASRFGTGLYNSPLHF.

There are many counts of this clonotype. One end of the junction does not line up with germline, which may come from a read error. V and J are TRBV5-1 and TRBJ2-5; 12 bases are shared with TRBD2. Germline V gives CDR1 SGHRS, CDR2 YFSETQ. CDR3 length: 15 amino acids. The CDR3 DNA reads as TGTGCCAGCAGTTCCCTAGCGGGAGGGGAAGAGACCCAGTACTTC. It specifies CASSSLAGGEETQYF.

This clonotype appeared many times. The chain employs TRBV30 and TRBJ2-1; maybe TRBD1 (6 bases). Trimming took off 0 bases at V and 6 bases at J, with 18 bases between the two ends. The CDR3 covers 16 residues. Looked up from germline, CDR1 is GTSNPN and CDR2 is SVGIG (reference sequence). The CDR3 coding sequence is TGTGCCTGGAGTGTACGTTTTGTGGGGGCGATCAATGAGCAGTTCTTC. Translation gives CAWSVRFVGAINEQFF.

The chain couples TRBV13 to TRBJ2-3; a weak D match, TRBD2 (6 bases). Germline V gene sequence: CDR1 PRHDT, CDR2 FYEKMQ (reference sequence). Trimming left V 4 bases short and J 5 bases short, with 10 bases between. The CDR3 consists of 13 residues. CDR3 sequence (DNA): TGTGCCAGCAGCTCCTTAGCGGAAGATACGCAGTATTTT. Translating gives CASSSLAEDTQYF.

This clonotype was recorded at least ten times. V and J are TRBV18 and TRBJ1-5, with 8 bases that match TRBD1. This CDR3 comprises 18 residues. V was clipped by 1 base and J by 6 bases; unmatched bases: 14. CDR1 and CDR2 (germline): KGHSH, LQKENI. The CDR3 coding sequence is TGTGCCAGCTCACCACGGGCAGGGGGCGATCAGCGGGGTCAGCCCCAGCATTTT. Protein product: CASSPRAGGDQRGQPQHF.

This clonotype has ten or more counts. The CDR3 loop is CASSLFGQEETQYF. The CDR3, as DNA: TGTGCCAGCAGTTTATTTGGTCAGGAGGAGACCCAGTACTTC. This rearrangement joins TRBV28 to TRBJ2-5; D remains unclear. Germline V gene sequence: CDR1 MDHEN, CDR2 SYDVKM. The CDR3 is 14 residues long. The germline V and J ends were trimmed by 1 base and 5 bases, with 11 bases remaining between them.